The entry below gives a single TCR beta chain sequence along with its context. Sample-barcoded 5' priming and a J-beta primer mix drove a second PCR of roughly 7 to 11 cycles. One entry per CDR3 protein, called by TCRdb with MiXCR from the 5' RACE reads. The table records roughly 1,100,000 distinct CDR3 sequences, about 23% of them present only once. Germline V lookup: CDR1 LGHNA, CDR2 YSLEER. This CDR3 is built from 15 residues. Trimming took 4 bases from V and 2 from J, leaving 14 bases between them. The data derive from a study of blood T cells in healthy people across ages. This sample was shared with a second study, whose subject was T cells of mothers and their children.

Sequencing was carried out using blood. The clonotype comes from a girl between 2 and 10 years old in good health. The chain employs TRBV4-3 and TRBJ1-1; the D is unclear. DNA for the CDR3: TGCGCCAGCAGCCCCTGGGAGGGTTTAAACACTGAAGCTTTCTTT. Amino acids: CASSPWEGLNTEAFF.